A selection of T cell receptor beta chains follows, all from one sample in a study of cytomegalovirus exposure and HLA in healthy donors. TCRdb's table, derived via immunoSEQ multiplex PCR, lists solely in-frame clones and lacks some. The sample carries tens of thousands of clones, 65% to 75% recorded once. The source material was PBMCs. The receptors shown here come from a man aged 25-45 years in good health and CMV-seronegative. Each CDR3 is given with its conserved first and last residue. D genes are given only for firm matches. Clone size appears in some rows only: once, few, many, or a class for an expanded clone.

15 | - | - | TRBJ2-7 | TRBV6-5 | CASSYARGESYEQYF | TGTGCCAGCAGTTATGCCCGCGGGGAGTCCTACGAGCAGTACTTC
16 | - | - | TRBJ2-7 | TRBV7-8 | CASSPDAGYLRRRQYF | TGTGCCAGCAGCCCCGATGCCGGGTACTTGCGTAGAAGGCAGTACTTC
14 | TRBD2 | - | TRBJ2-7 | TRBV28 | CASRIAGGGDEQYF | TGTGCCAGCAGGATAGCGGGAGGGGGGGACGAGCAGTACTTC
16 | TRBD2 | - | TRBJ2-4 | TRBV7-2 | CASSASGGLAKNIQYF | TGTGCCAGCAGCGCTTCGGGGGGTCTAGCCAAAAACATTCAGTACTTC
15 | - | - | TRBJ2-4 | TRBV5-1 | CASSLVEGIGNIQYF | TGCGCCAGCAGCTTGGTAGAAGGAATCGGGAACATTCAGTACTTC
15 | - | - | TRBJ2-5 | TRBV7-3 | CASSLMSSVQETQYF | TGTGCCAGCAGCTTGATGAGTTCGGTACAAGAGACCCAGTACTTC
14 | TRBD2 | - | TRBJ2-7 | TRBV7-3 | CASSLLAGRYEQYF | TGTGCCAGCAGCTTACTAGCGGGACGATACGAGCAGTACTTC
13 | - | - | TRBJ2-7 | TRBV6-6 | CASSLGSSYEQYF | TGTGCCAGCAGTTTGGGCAGCTCCTACGAGCAGTACTTC
15 | TRBD1 | - | TRBJ1-1 | TRBV29-1 | CSGGTGGTGNTEAFF | TGCAGCGGGGGGACAGGGGGGACGGGGAACACTGAAGCTTTCTTT
13 | TRBD1 | - | TRBJ1-1 | TRBV30 | CAWSVQGYTEAFF | TGTGCCTGGAGTGTACAGGGGTACACTGAAGCTTTCTTT
14 | - | - | TRBJ1-1 | TRBV5-1 | CASSFSRGNTEAFF | TGCGCCAGCAGCTTTTCACGGGGGAACACTGAAGCTTTCTTT
15 | TRBD2 | - | TRBJ2-1 | TRBV6-5 | CASSGTSGGADEQFF | TGTGCCAGCAGTGGGACTAGCGGGGGGGCCGATGAGCAGTTCTTC
16 | - | - | TRBJ1-4 | TRBV6-1 | CASSESLGTFNEKLFF | TGTGCCAGCAGTGAGAGCCTTGGGACATTTAATGAAAAACTGTTTTTT
14 | TRBD2 | - | TRBJ2-7 | TRBV11-2 | CASADGAGAYEQYF | TGTGCCAGCGCAGATGGAGCGGGGGCCTACGAGCAGTACTTC
15 | TRBD2 | - | TRBJ2-5 | TRBV19 | CASSIFPSGEETQYF | TGTGCCAGTAGTATTTTTCCTAGCGGGGAAGAGACCCAGTACTTC
19 | TRBD1 | - | TRBJ2-6 | TRBV11-2 | CASSISTGTGGVLANVLTF | TGTGCCAGCAGCATAAGTACCGGGACAGGGGGGGTCTTGGCCAACGTCCTGACTTTC
17 | - | - | TRBJ1-5 | TRBV9 | CASSERDGEWGNQPQHF | TGTGCCAGCAGCGAGCGGGACGGGGAATGGGGCAATCAGCCCCAGCATTTT
14 | - | - | TRBJ2-5 | TRBV7-2 | CASRITGGQETQYF | TGTGCCAGCAGGATCACCGGGGGCCAAGAGACCCAGTACTTC
14 | - | - | TRBJ1-5 | TRBV7-2 | CASSLSRGNQPQHF | TGTGCCAGCAGTCTTAGCAGGGGCAATCAGCCCCAGCATTTT
20 | - | few | TRBJ1-1 | TRBV5-1 | CASSLTRGAGVLGLSTEAFF | TGCGCCAGCAGTCTTACCCGGGGAGCGGGTGTTTTGGGGCTTAGTACTGAAGCTTTCTTT
15 | - | few | TRBJ1-4 | TRBV9 | CASSVVAGWNEKLFF | TGTGCCAGCAGCGTAGTTGCAGGGTGGAATGAAAAACTGTTTTTT
13 | - | - | TRBJ2-1 | TRBV27 | CASSLSSGYEQFF | TGTGCCAGCAGTTTATCGAGCGGGTATGAGCAGTTCTTC
15 | - | - | TRBJ1-2 | TRBV11-2 | CASSLGGRCNYGYTF | TGTGCCAGCAGCTTAGGTGGCAGGTGCAACTATGGCTACACCTTC
16 | TRBD1 | - | TRBJ2-2 | TRBV7-2 | CASSQRDRGLSGELFF | TGTGCCAGCAGCCAGCGGGACAGGGGGCTTTCCGGGGAGCTGTTTTTT
14 | - | - | TRBJ2-2 | TRBV9 | CASSVDLGTGELFF | TGTGCCAGCAGCGTAGATCTCGGCACCGGGGAGCTGTTTTTT
18 | TRBD2 | - | TRBJ2-7 | TRBV4-2 | CASSQDPSGKFGHYEQYF | TGTGCCAGCAGCCAAGATCCTAGCGGGAAATTCGGGCACTACGAGCAGTACTTC
18 | - | - | TRBJ2-3 | TRBV7-2 | CASSLTVEGVVTTDTQYF | TGTGCCAGCAGCTTAACGGTCGAGGGGGTCGTAACGACAGATACGCAGTATTTT
15 | - | once | TRBJ1-5 | TRBV30 | CAWSPRGASNQPQHF | TGTGCCTGGAGTCCCCGGGGAGCTAGCAATCAGCCCCAGCATTTT
13 | - | - | TRBJ2-7 | TRBV4-1 | CASSHPGSHEQYF | TGCGCCAGCAGCCATCCAGGGTCCCACGAGCAGTACTTC
15 | - | - | TRBJ1-5 | TRBV11-2 | CASSLGGLSNQPQHF | TGTGCCAGCAGCTTAGGCGGCCTTAGCAATCAGCCCCAGCATTTT
13 | TRBD1 | few | TRBJ2-7 | TRBV29-1 | CSVDGQGQYEQYF | TGCAGCGTTGACGGACAGGGGCAATACGAGCAGTACTTC
13 | - | - | TRBJ2-7 | TRBV5-8 | CASSLGHPYEQYF | TGTGCCAGCAGCTTGGGGCATCCGTACGAGCAGTACTTC
15 | - | - | TRBJ2-1 | TRBV18 | CASSPPTGRYNEQFF | TGTGCCAGCTCACCACCGACAGGCCGTTACAATGAGCAGTTCTTC
15 | - | - | TRBJ1-1 | TRBV5-6 | CASSLSRGGTPEAFF | TGTGCCAGCAGCTTGTCTCGGGGCGGGACCCCTGAAGCTTTCTTT
13 | - | - | TRBJ1-1 | TRBV2 | CASSRDLNTEAFF | TGTGCCAGCTCGCGCGATCTTAACACTGAAGCTTTCTTT
11 | - | - | TRBJ1-4 | TRBV27 | CASSFGGKLFF | TGTGCCAGCAGTTTCGGTGGAAAACTGTTTTTT
13 | - | - | TRBJ2-7 | TRBV10-3 | CAMSGLEGYEQYF | TGTGCCATGAGCGGTCTAGAGGGCTACGAGCAGTACTTC
15 | - | - | TRBJ2-2 | TRBV7-2 | CASRFQGRATGELFF | TGTGCCAGCAGGTTCCAGGGGCGCGCCACCGGGGAGCTGTTTTTT
15 | TRBD2 | - | TRBJ2-3 | TRBV28 | CASSTNSGRGDTQYF | TGTGCCAGCAGTACAAATAGCGGGAGGGGAGATACGCAGTATTTT
10 | - | few | TRBJ1-1 | TRBV29-1 | CSAKNTEAFF | TGCAGCGCCAAGAACACTGAAGCTTTCTTT
15 | - | - | TRBJ1-2 | TRBV5-6 | CASSLGVVPADGYTF | TGTGCCAGCAGCTTGGGGGTGGTCCCGGCGGATGGCTACACCTTC
13 | - | - | TRBJ1-1 | TRBV19 | CASSMSVLREAFF | TGTGCCAGTAGTATGTCGGTGCTACGTGAAGCTTTCTTT
14 | TRBD1 | - | TRBJ2-7 | TRBV28 | CASSSSGTGREQYF | TGTGCCAGCAGTTCTTCCGGGACAGGGAGAGAGCAGTACTTC
13 | - | few | TRBJ2-1 | TRBV6-4 | CASSEGLDNEQFF | TGTGCCAGCAGTGAGGGACTGGACAATGAGCAGTTCTTC
14 | - | - | TRBJ1-5 | TRBV30 | CAWSVHVSNQPQHF | TGTGCCTGGAGTGTACATGTTAGCAATCAGCCCCAGCATTTT
16 | TRBD2 | - | TRBJ2-1 | TRBV2 | CASSAGTSGGGNEQFF | TGTGCCAGCAGTGCCGGGACTAGCGGAGGGGGGAATGAGCAGTTCTTC
13 | - | once | TRBJ2-7 | TRBV27 | CASSLGGLEQQYF | TGTGCCAGCAGTTTAGGCGGATTGGAACAGCAGTACTTC
13 | TRBD1 | few | TRBJ2-7 | TRBV7-3 | CASSRAGGYEQYF | TGTGCCAGCAGCCGGGCAGGGGGCTACGAGCAGTACTTC
16 | TRBD1 | - | TRBJ1-2 | TRBV7-2 | CASSIAGTGSNYGYTF | TGTGCCAGCAGCATAGCCGGGACAGGATCTAACTATGGCTACACCTTC
15 | - | - | TRBJ2-1 | TRBV11-2 | CASSLVVGSYNEQFF | TGTGCCAGCAGCTTAGTCGTCGGCTCCTACAATGAGCAGTTCTTC
14 | - | - | TRBJ1-1 | TRBV7-2 | CASSLVRGNTEAFF | TGTGCCAGCAGCTTAGTTAGGGGGAACACTGAAGCTTTCTTT
14 | - | - | TRBJ2-5 | TRBV18 | CASSPSQHQETQYF | TGTGCCAGCTCACCATCACAACATCAAGAGACCCAGTACTTC
15 | TRBD1 | medium-sized | TRBJ1-1 | TRBV7-9 | CASSLYGQGGTEAFF | TGTGCCAGCAGCTTATATGGACAGGGGGGAACTGAAGCTTTCTTT
18 | TRBD1 | - | TRBJ1-1 | TRBV5-6 | CASSHYRDRGSSDTEAFF | TGTGCCAGCAGCCATTACCGGGACAGGGGTAGTTCGGACACTGAAGCTTTCTTT
13 | - | - | TRBJ1-3 | TRBV4-1 | CASRTVSGNTIYF | TGCGCCAGCAGGACAGTCTCTGGAAACACCATATATTTT
15 | TRBD1 | - | TRBJ1-5 | TRBV6-5 | CASSSDREGSQPQHF | TGTGCCAGCAGTTCGGACAGGGAAGGTAGTCAGCCCCAGCATTTT
14 | - | - | TRBJ1-2 | TRBV19 | CASSRESGINGYTF | TGTGCCAGTAGCCGAGAGTCAGGGATCAATGGCTACACCTTC
14 | TRBD1 | once | TRBJ1-1 | TRBV5-1 | CASSGGQGMTEAFF | TGCGCCAGCAGCGGAGGACAGGGAATGACTGAAGCTTTCTTT
15 | TRBD1 | - | TRBJ2-3 | TRBV19 | CASRETGGGADTQYF | TGTGCCAGCCGGGAAACAGGGGGTGGAGCAGATACGCAGTATTTT
14 | - | - | TRBJ2-3 | TRBV30 | CAWSPGFSTDTQYF | TGTGCCTGGAGTCCCGGTTTTAGCACAGATACGCAGTATTTT